Below, 5 T cell receptor beta chains from the same sample are listed, as sequenced in a study of tumor and adjacent non-tumor tissue in lung cancer. RNA was extracted from bulk tissue without any cell sorting. This non-tumor lung sample came from over 3 cm beyond the tumor edge. Three rounds of nested PCR, following a modified ARM-PCR protocol, produced the TCRbeta library. Each CDR3 protein is one row after TCRdb ran MiXCR on the multiplex PCR reads. The top ten hold approximately 40% of the sample, which has approximately 82,000 distinct CDR3 sequences, more than 65% seen once. Sequencing was carried out using distant non-tumor lung tissue. The source of these receptors is a man between 65 and 79 years old with non-small cell lung cancer.

The chain carries TRBV5-6 and TRBJ1-6; D is unclear. This CDR3 has 16 residues. From germline, CDR1 is SGHDT and CDR2 YYEEEE. V gave up 2 bases and J gave up 0 bases, with 9 bases separating them. DNA of the CDR3: TGTGCCAGCAGCTTCGAGAGTAGCTCCTATAATTCACCCCTCCACTTT. Translating gives CASSFESSSYNSPLHF.

To note about this clonotype: Possible read error: a much larger clone is one base away. The rearrangement joins TRBV14 to TRBJ2-7; D may correspond to TRBD1 or TRBD2 (5 bases each). V lost 4 bases, J lost 3 bases, and 16 bases lay in between. The CDR3 totals 15 residues. CDR1 and CDR2 (germline): SGHDN, FVKESK. The CDR3 here is CASSLNGAEFYEQYF. Written as DNA, the CDR3 is TGTGCCAGCAGCCTTAACGGGGCGGAATTCTACGAGCAGTACTTC.

As concerns this clonotype: Without the conserved terminal phenylalanine or tryptophan, this CDR3 likely stems from a read error. The chain combines TRBV4-1 with TRBJ2-2; D not certain. The CDR3 is 19 amino acids. CDR1 and CDR2 from the germline V gene are MGHRA and YSYEKL. In DNA form, the CDR3 reads TGTGTCAGCAGCCAAGTTTCATTTTGGGCGAGATCAGTCACCGGGGAGCTGTTTTAT. Encoded protein: CVSSQVSFWARSVTGELFY.

On this clonotype itself: Germline is not matched at one junction end, which may reflect a read error. This chain links TRBV11-2 with TRBJ2-7, with 8 positions matching TRBD1. The length of the CDR3 is 15 residues. CDR1 and CDR2 (germline): SGHAT, FQNNGV. This CDR3 is CISSLDQGAPYEQYF. CDR3 in DNA: TGTATCAGTAGCTTAGATCAGGGGGCCCCCTACGAACAGTACTTC.

Note on this clonotype: Likely a read error: the CDR3 ends without its conserved phenylalanine or tryptophan. The genes are TRBV11-2 and TRBJ2-3; TRBD2 agrees at 7 bases. Germline V gene sequence: CDR1 SGHAT, CDR2 FQNNGV. V lost 0 bases to trimming and J lost 4 bases; unmatched junction nucleotides: 4. The CDR3 covers 15 residues. The CDR3: CASSLEDAGADTQYY. Here the CDR3 DNA reads TGTGCCAGCAGCTTAGAGGATGCGGGGGCAGATACGCAGTATTAT.